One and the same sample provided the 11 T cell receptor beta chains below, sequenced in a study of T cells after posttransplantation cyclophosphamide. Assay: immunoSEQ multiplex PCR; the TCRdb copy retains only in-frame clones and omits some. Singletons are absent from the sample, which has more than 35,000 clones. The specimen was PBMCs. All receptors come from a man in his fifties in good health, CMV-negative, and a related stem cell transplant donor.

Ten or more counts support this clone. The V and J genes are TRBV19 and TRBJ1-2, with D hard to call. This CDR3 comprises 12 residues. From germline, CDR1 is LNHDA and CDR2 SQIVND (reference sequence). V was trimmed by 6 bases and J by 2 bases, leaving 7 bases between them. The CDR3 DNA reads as TGTGCCAGTAGGGCCCTCAACTATGGCTACACCTTC. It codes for CASRALNYGYTF.

CDR3 DNA: TGCAGTGACGACAGGGGATCGGGCGGCTACACCTTC. Translation: CSDDRGSGGYTF. V is TRBV29-1 and J is TRBJ1-2, with 8 bases aligning to TRBD1. There are 12 residues in the CDR3. Germline loops: CDR1 SQVTM, CDR2 ANQGSEA.

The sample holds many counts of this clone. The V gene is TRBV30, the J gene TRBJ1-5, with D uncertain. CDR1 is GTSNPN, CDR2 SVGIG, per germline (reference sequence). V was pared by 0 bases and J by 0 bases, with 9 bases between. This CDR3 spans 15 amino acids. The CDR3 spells CAWSVGTTSNQPQHF. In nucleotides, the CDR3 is TGTGCCTGGAGTGTGGGTACTACTAGCAATCAGCCCCAGCATTTT.

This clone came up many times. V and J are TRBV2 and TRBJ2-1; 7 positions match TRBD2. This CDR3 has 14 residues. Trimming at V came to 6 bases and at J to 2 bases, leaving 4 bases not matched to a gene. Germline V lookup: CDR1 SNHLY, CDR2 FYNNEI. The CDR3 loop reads CASRHLAAYNEQFF. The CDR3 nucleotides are TGTGCCAGCAGACACCTAGCGGCCTACAATGAGCAGTTCTTC.

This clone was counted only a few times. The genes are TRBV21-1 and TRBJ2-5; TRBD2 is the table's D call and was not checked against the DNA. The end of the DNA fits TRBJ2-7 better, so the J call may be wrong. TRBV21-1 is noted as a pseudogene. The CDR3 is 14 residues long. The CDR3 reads CASSRSGTNYEQYF. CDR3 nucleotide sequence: TGTGCCAGCAGCAGATCCGGTACCAACTACGAGCAGTACTTC.

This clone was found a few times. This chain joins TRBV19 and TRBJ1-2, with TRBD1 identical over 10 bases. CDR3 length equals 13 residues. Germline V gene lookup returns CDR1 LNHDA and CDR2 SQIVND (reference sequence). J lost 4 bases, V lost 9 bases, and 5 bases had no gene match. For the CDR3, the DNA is TGTGCCAGCAGACAGGGGGCCACCTATGGCTACACCTTC. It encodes CASRQGATYGYTF.

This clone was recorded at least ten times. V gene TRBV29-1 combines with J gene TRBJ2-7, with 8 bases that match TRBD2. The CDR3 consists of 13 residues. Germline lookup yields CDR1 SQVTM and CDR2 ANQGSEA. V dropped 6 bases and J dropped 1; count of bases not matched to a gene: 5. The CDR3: CSVAGTSSYEQYF. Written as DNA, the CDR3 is TGCAGCGTAGCCGGGACTAGTTCCTACGAGCAGTACTTC.

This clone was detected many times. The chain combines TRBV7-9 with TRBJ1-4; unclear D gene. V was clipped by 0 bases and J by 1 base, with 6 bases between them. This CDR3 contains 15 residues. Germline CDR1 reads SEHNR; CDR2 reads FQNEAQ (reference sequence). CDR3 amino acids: CASSLAVRTNEKLFF. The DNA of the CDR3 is TGTGCCAGCAGCTTAGCCGTCAGAACTAATGAAAAACTGTTTTTT.

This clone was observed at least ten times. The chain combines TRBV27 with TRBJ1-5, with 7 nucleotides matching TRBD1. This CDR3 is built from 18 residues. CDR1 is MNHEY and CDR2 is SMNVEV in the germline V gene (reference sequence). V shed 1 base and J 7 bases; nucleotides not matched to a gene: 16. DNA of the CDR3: TGTGCCAGCAGTTTATTATCGGAACTTCGACAGGGTAGGCAGCCCCAGCATTTT. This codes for CASSLLSELRQGRQPQHF.

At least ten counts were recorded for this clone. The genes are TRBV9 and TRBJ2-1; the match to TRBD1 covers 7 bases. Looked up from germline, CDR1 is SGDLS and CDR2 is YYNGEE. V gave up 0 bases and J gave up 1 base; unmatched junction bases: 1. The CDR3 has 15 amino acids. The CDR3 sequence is CASSVGQGSYNEQFF. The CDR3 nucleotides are TGTGCCAGCAGCGTAGGACAGGGTTCCTACAATGAGCAGTTCTTC.

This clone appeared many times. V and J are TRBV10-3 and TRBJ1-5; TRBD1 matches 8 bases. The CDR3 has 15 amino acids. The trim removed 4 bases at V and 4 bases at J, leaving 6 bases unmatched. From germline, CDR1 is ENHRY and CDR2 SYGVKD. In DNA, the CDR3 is TGTGCCATCAGTGTAGGACAGGGACTTAATCAGCCCCAGCATTTT. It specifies CAISVGQGLNQPQHF.